Listed here are 18 T cell receptor beta chains from one sample, sequenced in a study of spatial heterogeneity in lung cancer. Study results and limitations: Tumor mutation counts were tracked by expanded intratumoral alpha and beta TCR counts.

The time point is: sample taken at primary tumor resection. One entry per CDR3 protein results from TCRdb running MiXCR on the 5' RACE reads. Here the sample spans some 14,000 distinct CDR3 sequences, more than 3.5% being singletons. No antigen is known for these receptors. This specimen consisted of lung tumor tissue, obtained at surgery. The origin of the receptors is a male donor with early-stage non-small cell lung cancer.

There are many counts of this clonotype. V gene TRBV9 combines with J gene TRBJ1-2, with no clear D. The CDR3 runs 13 residues. The V and J ends lost 2 bases and 3 bases respectively, with 8 bases between them. CDR1 is SGDLS and CDR2 is YYNGEE in the germline V gene. DNA of the CDR3: TGTGCCAGCAGCGTGGAGAGGGACTATGGCTACACCTTC. Encoded protein: CASSVERDYGYTF.

The table lists this clonotype with many counts. The rearrangement joins TRBV19 to TRBJ2-1; D remains ambiguous. Germline lookup yields CDR1 LNHDA and CDR2 SQIVND (reference sequence). The CDR3 runs 13 residues. The germline V and J ends were trimmed by 5 bases and 0 bases, with 5 bases remaining between them. CDR3 protein: CASSSRSYNEQFF. The CDR3 DNA follows: TGTGCCAGTAGTTCCCGCTCCTACAATGAGCAGTTCTTC.

This clonotype came up many times. The rearrangement joins TRBV3-1 to TRBJ2-7; D not certain. V lost 1 base and J lost 2, with 9 bases in between. This CDR3 is 14 amino acids long. CDR1 and CDR2 from the germline V gene are LGHDT and YNNKEL (reference sequence). CDR3 protein: CASSQGTRPYEQYF. CDR3 sequence (DNA): TGTGCCAGCAGCCAAGGGACCCGTCCCTACGAGCAGTACTTC.

By sample share, this clonotype is medium-sized. This chain uses TRBV2 with TRBJ2-7; D is ambiguous. With 5 bases removed from V and 4 bases from J, the gap between germline ends came to 6 bases. This CDR3 contains 11 residues. Germline assignment: CDR1 SNHLY and CDR2 FYNNEI. CDR3 nucleotides: TGTGCCAGCAGTCGTGGATACGAGCAGTACTTC. This codes for CASSRGYEQYF.

This clonotype was recorded many times. The chain is built from TRBV2 and TRBJ1-1; D is unclear. This CDR3 spans 11 amino acids. The germline V and J ends were trimmed by 7 bases and 0 bases, with 3 bases remaining between them. Germline V lookup: CDR1 SNHLY, CDR2 FYNNEI. The DNA of the CDR3 is TGTGCCAGCACCGTGAACACTGAAGCTTTCTTT. Translated, it gives CASTVNTEAFF.

This clonotype was counted many times. The chain is built from TRBV20-1 and TRBJ1-3; D gene unclear. CDR1 is DFQATT, CDR2 SNEGSKA, per germline (reference sequence). Trimming took 0 bases from V and 0 from J, leaving 9 bases between them. CDR3 size: 15 residues. The CDR3 is CSARDHGFSGNTIYF. The CDR3 bases are TGCAGTGCTAGAGATCACGGGTTCTCTGGAAACACCATATATTTT.

This clonotype was observed many times. A junction end diverges from the germline sequence, so it may reflect a read error. The chain combines TRBV30 with TRBJ1-2, with 7 bases identical to TRBD1. Germline lookup yields CDR1 GTSNPN and CDR2 SVGIG (reference sequence). The CDR3 spans 14 residues. The CDR3 here is CAWIPGGLGYGDTF. The CDR3 DNA sequence: TGTGCCTGGATCCCAGGGGGGCTTGGCTATGGCGACACCTTC.

There are many counts of this clonotype. The chain combines TRBV4-3 with TRBJ1-1; 10 bases are a match to TRBD1. J was trimmed by 2 bases and V by 1 base; bases with no gene match: 4. The CDR3 length is 16 residues. Germline values: CDR1 LGHNA, CDR2 YSLEER. The CDR3 DNA reads TGCGCCAGCAGCCAAGGGGGACAGGGGAAAAACACTGAAGCTTTCTTT. Translation: CASSQGGQGKNTEAFF.

This clonotype appeared many times. CDR3 sequence reads: CASSPPSGVAGELFF. CDR3 DNA sequence: TGTGCCAGCTCACCACCGTCAGGGGTTGCCGGGGAGCTGTTTTTT. The chain combines TRBV18 with TRBJ2-2; possibly TRBD1 for D (6 bases). Looked up from germline, CDR1 is KGHSH and CDR2 is LQKENI. This CDR3 spans 15 amino acids. V dropped 0 bases and J dropped 6 bases, with 11 bases sitting between them. The full variable domain, in which reference TRBV18 and TRBJ2-2 provide the parts outside the CDR3, is NAGVMQNPRHLVRRRGQEARLRCSPMKGHSHVYWYRQLPEEGLKFMVYLQKENIIDESGMPKERFSAEFPKEGPSILRIQQVVRGDSAAYFCASSPPSGVAGELFFGEGSRLTVL.

Ten or more counts support this clonotype. This may be a read error, as it is one base from a much larger clone. The rearrangement uses TRBV6-5 and TRBJ1-2; D is perhaps TRBD1 (5 bases). Germline V gene lookup returns CDR1 MNHEY and CDR2 SVGAGI. The CDR3 is 12 amino acids. The CDR3 sequence: CATLDRHYGYNF. CDR3 sequence (DNA): TGTGCCACCTTAGACAGACACTATGGCTACAACTTC.

This clonotype appeared many times. The chain joins TRBV30 to TRBJ1-1, with 8 bases lining up with TRBD1. Trimming took 3 bases from V and 6 from J; bases not matched to a gene: 9. The CDR3 is made up of 14 amino acids. Germline V CDR1 and CDR2: GTSNPN, SVGIG (reference sequence). The chain's CDR3 is CAWSTGTGRAEAFF. CDR3 bases: TGTGCCTGGAGCACCGGGACAGGTCGCGCTGAAGCTTTCTTT.

This clonotype was found a few times. The chain joins TRBV6-6 to TRBJ2-5; 9 bases fit TRBD2. The CDR3 has 14 amino acids. Germline V CDR1 and CDR2: MNHNY, SVGAGI (reference sequence). The V and J ends lost 5 bases and 5 bases, in that order; junction bases with no gene match: 6. The CDR3 DNA reads TGTGCCAGCAGTGGCGGGGGGGGCGGGGAGACCCAGTACTTC. Residues: CASSGGGGGETQYF.

This clonotype is deemed medium-sized (0.01 to 0.1%). The rearrangement uses TRBV7-2 and TRBJ2-1, with 8 bases identical to TRBD2. This CDR3 comprises 19 residues. Losses at the gene ends were 6 bases for V and 8 bases for J; bases not matched to a gene: 24. CDR1 is SGHTA, CDR2 FQGNSA, per germline. CDR3 region: CASSKKGGSGLASCYEQFF. The DNA for the CDR3 is TGTGCCAGCAGTAAAAAGGGGGGCAGTGGACTAGCATCTTGTTATGAGCAGTTCTTC.

The table lists this clonotype with many counts. This chain uses TRBV10-3 with TRBJ1-3, with TRBD1 as a possible D gene (6 bases). V was pared by 10 bases and J by 2 bases, with 15 bases between. Germline values: CDR1 ENHRY, CDR2 SYGVKD. This CDR3 has 14 amino acids. CDR3 bases: TGTGCCACCAGCGTCCGGGGGCCTGGAAACACCATATATTTT. It translates to CATSVRGPGNTIYF.

This clonotype was observed at least ten times. The chain links TRBV4-2 to TRBJ2-7; 7 positions match TRBD2. Germline V gene data show CDR1 as LGHNA and CDR2 as YNFKEQ. The ends lost 1 base at V and 4 bases at J; junction bases unmatched: 13. This CDR3 is built from 17 residues. This CDR3 is CASSQGSSGGGVYEQYF. The CDR3 bases are TGTGCCAGCAGCCAAGGATCATCGGGAGGCGGAGTTTACGAGCAGTACTTC.

Many counts were recorded for this clonotype. This chain connects TRBV24-1 to TRBJ2-4; D not resolved. The CDR3 has 23 amino acids. The germline gives CDR1 KGHDR, CDR2 SFDVKD. Trimming pared 7 bases from V and 0 bases from J, leaving 36 bases between. The CDR3 bases are TGTGCCACCAGCCACTTGACCGAATATACCAGACGCCTACAACTTCTAGCCAAAAACATTCAGTACTTC. Translation: CATSHLTEYTRRLQLLAKNIQYF.

This clonotype was recorded many times. The chain recombines TRBV20-1 with TRBJ1-5; no clear D. CDR3 length: 13 amino acids. CDR1 and CDR2 (germline): DFQATT, SNEGSKA (reference sequence). V was pared by 0 bases and J by 11 bases, with 14 bases between. DNA for the CDR3: TGCAGTGCTAGAGATCCCCGATCCGAGTCCCAGCATTTT. Protein: CSARDPRSESQHF.

The chain carries TRBV7-9 and TRBJ2-7, with TRBD2 identical over 13 bases. CDR1 and CDR2 (germline): SEHNR, FQNEAQ (reference sequence). The CDR3 runs 14 residues. With V trimmed by 4 bases and J by 6 bases, 3 bases remained unmatched. CDR3 sequence (DNA): TGTGCCAGCAGCTCAGGACTAGCGGGAGCCGAGCAGTACTTC. Amino acid sequence: CASSSGLAGAEQYF.